This T cell receptor (beta chain) was sequenced for a study of CD8 T cells in ankylosing spondylitis. Study-wide findings and caveats: In peripheral blood, disease-linked CD8+ clones occurred at relatively low frequencies. What appeared characteristic of ankylosing spondylitis blood was a TCR beta motif of under 10 highly homologous variants.

Trimming pared 5 bases from V and 3 bases from J, leaving 7 bases between. The CDR3 extends over 13 amino acids. Germline lookup yields CDR1 ENHRY and CDR2 SYGVKD. With regard to this clonotype: The target antigen is unknown.

Each CDR3 protein is one row after TCRdb ran MiXCR on the 5' RACE reads. This sample has about 260,000 distinct CDR3 sequences, with 20% found just once. The chain is built from TRBV10-3 and TRBJ2-2, with D uncertain. The sequence was obtained from a male donor with ankylosing spondylitis or in good health (not recorded which). The specimen was blood, either unsorted or a sorted T cell fraction (not recorded which). Here the CDR3 reads CAISSRDTGELFF. CDR3 nucleotides: TGTGCCATCAGTTCCCGGGACACCGGGGAGCTGTTTTTT.